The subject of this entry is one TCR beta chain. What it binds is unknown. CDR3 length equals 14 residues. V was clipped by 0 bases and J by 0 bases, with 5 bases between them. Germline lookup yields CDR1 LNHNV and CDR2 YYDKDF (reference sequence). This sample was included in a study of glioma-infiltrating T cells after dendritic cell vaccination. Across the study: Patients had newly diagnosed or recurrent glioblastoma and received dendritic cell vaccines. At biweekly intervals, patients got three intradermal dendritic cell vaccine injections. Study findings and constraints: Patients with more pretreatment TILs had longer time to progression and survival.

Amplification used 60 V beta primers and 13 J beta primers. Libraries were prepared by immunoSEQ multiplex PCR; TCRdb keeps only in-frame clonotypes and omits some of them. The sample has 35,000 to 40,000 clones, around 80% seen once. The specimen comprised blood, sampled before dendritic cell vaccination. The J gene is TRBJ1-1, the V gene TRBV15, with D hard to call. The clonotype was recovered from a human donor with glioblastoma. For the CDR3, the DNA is TGTGCCACCAGCAGAGACCTTATGAACACTGAAGCTTTCTTT. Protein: CATSRDLMNTEAFF.